A selection of T cell receptor beta chains follows, all from one sample in a study of T cell responses to AZD1222 COVID-19 vaccine. Here immunoSEQ multiplex PCR was the method, and the copy in TCRdb shows in-frame clones only, minus some. In the table there are over 95,000 clones, approximately 87% of which are singletons. The specimen was peripheral blood, collected on day 0 of AZD1222 vaccination. These receptors came from an adult in good health. Both conserved end residues are trimmed from each CDR3.

V	J	CDR3
TRBV4-2	TRBJ1-6	ASSQATRGNSPLH
TRBV9	TRBJ2-7	ASSVDIGGPKSEQY
TRBV5-4	TRBJ1-2	ASSSTGDSRGYT
TRBV27	TRBJ2-2	ASSLLAPNTGELF
TRBV30	TRBJ1-1	AWSVTQNTEAF
TRBV12-3/TRBV12-4	TRBJ1-1	ASSLRPDEAF
TRBV9	TRBJ2-1	ASSSAGVNYNEQF
TRBV28	TRBJ1-1	ASSVNRPRTSEAF
TRBV9	TRBJ2-1	ASSEERALLNEQF
TRBV28	TRBJ1-3	ASSMGRVAGNTIY
TRBV9	TRBJ1-2	ASSVNPTEDGYT
TRBV6-6	TRBJ2-7	ASLNTGSSYEQY
TRBV19	TRBJ2-3	ASNRQGRIDTQY
TRBV6-2/TRBV6-3	TRBJ1-5	ASSSDRPYSNQPQH
TRBV7-2	TRBJ1-1	ASSPPGPQGEAF
TRBV7-2	TRBJ1-1	ASSYDRVDEAF
TRBV7-8	TRBJ2-1	ASSQGTEQF
TRBV4-2	TRBJ1-5	ASSPGTDRNQPQH
TRBV5-6	TRBJ1-2	ASSTTRQGAGYT
TRBV12-3/TRBV12-4	TRBJ1-5	ASNLYNQPQH
TRBV7-2	TRBJ1-2	ASSLGVSRYGYT
TRBV19	TRBJ2-2	ASSPTGPRGELF
TRBV9	TRBJ1-6	ASSARRDRDNSPLH
TRBV28	TRBJ1-2	ASSLLQGAHYGYT
TRBV7-2	TRBJ2-7	ASSLMGGIYEQY